This T cell receptor beta chain was sequenced in a study of T cell repertoires in cytomegalovirus infection. Across the study: TCR beta signatures that were public indicated CMV infection and matching HLA type. Overall study results and limits: The ex vivo response was dominated by HLA-C-restricted CMV-specific TCR beta clonotypes. Carriage of CMV together with the relevant HLA was identifiable through cumulative public TCR beta family frequency.

Using its own MiXCR run on the reads, TCRdb lists one record per CDR3 protein. The sample yields approximately 200,000 distinct CDR3 sequences, 22% seen once. This clonotype was observed a handful of times. The antigen remains unidentified. The V end was cut by 8 bases, the J end by 6 bases, with 11 bases between. CDR1 and CDR2 (germline): SEHNR, FQNEAQ (reference sequence). CDR3 length: 11 residues. The chain joins TRBV7-9 to TRBJ2-7, with D perhaps matching TRBD1 or TRBD2 (5 bases each). This TCR was recovered from a human donor in good health (CMV status not recorded). Some clones in this sample may be carry-over from other donors' samples. The sample consisted of CD8+ T cells from PBMCs. The CDR3 DNA follows: TGTGCCAGCGTGGGGGTAAGCGAGCAGTACTTC. Its protein is CASVGVSEQYF.